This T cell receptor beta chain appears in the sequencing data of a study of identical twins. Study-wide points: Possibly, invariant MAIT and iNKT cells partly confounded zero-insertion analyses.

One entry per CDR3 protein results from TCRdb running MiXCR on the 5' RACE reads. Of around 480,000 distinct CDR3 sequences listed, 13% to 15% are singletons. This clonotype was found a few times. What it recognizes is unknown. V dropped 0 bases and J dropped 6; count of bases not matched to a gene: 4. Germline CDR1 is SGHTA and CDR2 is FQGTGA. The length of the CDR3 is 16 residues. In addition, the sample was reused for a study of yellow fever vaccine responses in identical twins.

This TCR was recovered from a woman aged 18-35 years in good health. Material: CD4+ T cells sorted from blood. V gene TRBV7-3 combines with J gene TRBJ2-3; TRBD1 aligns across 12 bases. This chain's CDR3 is CASSLTGTGGLDTQYF. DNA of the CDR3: TGTGCCAGCAGCTTAACCGGGACAGGGGGCTTGGATACGCAGTATTTT.